The 29 T cell receptor beta chains below were found in one sample sequenced in a study of OX40 agonist ivuxolimab in advanced cancers. Only in-frame clones appear in the TCRdb table, and some are missing; sequencing was by immunoSEQ multiplex PCR. This sample carries 30,000 or so clones, 70% to 85% of them seen once, and the ten largest clones take more than 20%. Sequenced here: CD4+ or CD8+ T cells sorted from blood, sampled in a trial of the OX40 agonist ivuxolimab. These receptors all come from an adult with an advanced solid tumor such as melanoma, head and neck, liver or kidney cancer.

The rearrangement joins TRBV27 to TRBJ2-7; D is ambiguous. The V end lost 6 bases, the J end lost 1 base, and 10 bases lay between the germline ends. The length of the CDR3 is 13 residues. CDR1 is MNHEY and CDR2 is SMNVEV in the germline V gene (reference sequence). The CDR3 nucleotides are TGTGCCAGCAGATCCGGGTCTTCCTACGAGCAGTACTTC. As protein: CASRSGSSYEQYF.

This clone appeared once. This chain joins TRBV5-4 and TRBJ1-1, with a tentative D call TRBD1 (5 bases). The V and J ends lost 2 bases and 5 bases respectively, with 10 bases between them. The germline CDR1 and CDR2 sequences are SGHNT and YYREEE (reference sequence). The CDR3 runs 13 residues. The CDR3 nucleotides are TGTGCCAGCAGCTTCGGGGGGGGGACTGAAGCTTTCTTT. Its translation: CASSFGGGTEAFF.

The chain links TRBV7-2 to TRBJ1-1; D unresolved. CDR3 length: 14 residues. The V end was cut by 2 bases, the J end by 3 bases, with 10 bases between. CDR1 SGHTA and CDR2 FQGNSA come from the germline V gene. In DNA form, the CDR3 reads TGTGCCAGCAGCTTAATTGCAGGATACACTGAAGCTTTCTTT. Protein: CASSLIAGYTEAFF.

The genes are TRBV6-5 and TRBJ2-2; D is perhaps TRBD1 or TRBD2 (5 bases each). This CDR3 has 15 amino acids. Germline lookup yields CDR1 MNHEY and CDR2 SVGAGI. With 2 bases removed from V and 5 bases from J, the gap between germline ends came to 12 bases. The CDR3 coding sequence is TGTGCCAGCAGTTACGAGGGGTTAGGGACCGGGGAGCTGTTTTTT. Amino acids: CASSYEGLGTGELFF.

The V call is TRBV4-3, the J call TRBJ2-7, with 9 bases identical to TRBD1. Unmatched junction bases numbered 7, after V lost 2 bases and J lost 2 bases. This CDR3 has 16 residues. Germline V CDR1 and CDR2: LGHNA, YSLEER. The CDR3 loop reads CASSQNTGTGTYEQYF. DNA for the CDR3: TGCGCCAGCAGCCAAAATACCGGGACAGGGACCTACGAGCAGTACTTC.

This clone was recorded only once. The chain couples TRBV6-6 to TRBJ1-4, with a weak D call TRBD1 (5 bases). CDR1 MNHNY and CDR2 SVGAGI come from the germline V gene (reference sequence). CDR3 length: 15 residues. Trimming cost V 6 bases and J 5 bases, with 16 bases left between them. This CDR3 reads CASSGFEGRNEKLFF. The CDR3 nucleotides read TGTGCCAGCAGCGGTTTCGAGGGGCGCAATGAAAAACTGTTTTTT.

This chain uses TRBV13 with TRBJ1-3, with TRBD1 identical over 8 bases. This CDR3 comprises 17 residues. CDR1 is PRHDT, CDR2 FYEKMQ, per germline (reference sequence). V lost 4 bases and J lost 4; bases outside the gene matches: 12. CDR3 loop: CASSSGTGLAGGNTIYF. The CDR3 DNA sequence: TGTGCCAGCAGCTCTGGGACAGGCTTAGCTGGAGGAAACACCATATATTTT.

The chain recombines TRBV10-3 with TRBJ1-3; D perhaps matches TRBD1 (6 bases). The CDR3 runs to 18 residues. V shed 2 bases and J shed 0 bases, with 17 bases lying between them. Germline loops: CDR1 ENHRY, CDR2 SYGVKD. CDR3 protein: CAISEHLTGRSSGNTIYF. As DNA, the CDR3 is TGTGCCATCAGTGAGCACCTGACAGGTCGGAGCTCTGGAAACACCATATATTTT.

The genes are TRBV5-1 and TRBJ2-3; D might be TRBD1 or TRBD2, each matching 5 bases. V dropped 1 base and J dropped 4 bases, with 7 bases sitting between them. Germline loops: CDR1 SGHRS, CDR2 YFSETQ. The CDR3 runs to 13 residues. The CDR3 bases are TGCGCCAGCAGCTTGTTGGGGGCAGATACGCAGTATTTT. It codes for CASSLLGADTQYF.

This chain uses TRBV28 with TRBJ1-4, with D unresolved. Germline loops: CDR1 MDHEN, CDR2 SYDVKM. The CDR3 is made up of 15 amino acids. The V gene lost 2 bases and the J gene lost 0 bases, with 7 bases spanning the gap. This CDR3 is CASSLDDSTNEKLFF. The CDR3 DNA sequence: TGTGCCAGCAGTTTAGATGATTCAACTAATGAAAAACTGTTTTTT.

This chain connects TRBV4-3 to TRBJ2-3; no clear D gene. The germline CDR1 and CDR2 sequences are LGHNA and YSLEER. Between the trimmed V and J ends, which lost 4 bases and 5 bases, there was a span of 19 bases. This CDR3 is built from 16 residues. The CDR3 here is CASSPGLGKFGDTQYF. The CDR3 DNA reads TGCGCCAGCAGCCCCGGGTTGGGGAAATTCGGAGATACGCAGTATTTT.

V usage is TRBV6-1 and J usage is TRBJ2-7; the match to TRBD2 covers 9 bases. Germline assignment: CDR1 MNHNS and CDR2 SASEGT. The CDR3 consists of 14 residues. J gave up 0 bases and V 7 bases, and 4 bases lay outside the gene matches. This chain's CDR3 is CASTQRGDSYEQYF. CDR3 coding DNA: TGTGCCAGCACGCAGCGGGGGGACTCCTACGAGCAGTACTTC.

This clone appeared a single time. V usage is TRBV7-9 and J usage is TRBJ2-3; 7 bases fit TRBD1. V dropped 3 bases and J dropped 0; count of bases not matched to a gene: 6. Germline V CDR1 and CDR2: SEHNR, FQNEAQ (reference sequence). CDR3 length: 16 residues. CDR3 in amino acids: CASSFPWTGSTDTQYF. In nucleotides, the CDR3 is TGTGCCAGCAGCTTCCCCTGGACAGGCAGCACAGATACGCAGTATTTT.

The V and J genes are TRBV2 and TRBJ2-1, with D perhaps matching TRBD1 (6 bases). In germline, CDR1 is SNHLY, CDR2 FYNNEI. The CDR3 extends over 14 amino acids. The V and J ends lost 4 bases and 9 bases respectively, with 16 bases between them. CDR3 bases: TGTGCCAGCAGTGTCTGTCAGGGGTCCTGTGAGCAGTTCTTC. Translating gives CASSVCQGSCEQFF.

V gene TRBV27 combines with J gene TRBJ2-5; 9 bases agree with TRBD2. J lost 5 bases, V lost 6 bases, and 10 bases had no gene match. Germline loops: CDR1 MNHEY, CDR2 SMNVEV (reference sequence). The CDR3 is 15 residues long. The CDR3 loop is CASSQKLAGSETQYF. For the CDR3, the DNA is TGTGCCAGCAGCCAAAAACTAGCGGGCAGTGAGACCCAGTACTTC.

The V call is TRBV6-5, the J call TRBJ1-2; D is uncertain. The CDR3 is made up of 13 amino acids. Germline CDR1 reads MNHEY; CDR2 reads SVGAGI. The V and J ends lost 6 bases and 2 bases respectively, with 10 bases between them. CDR3 nucleotide sequence: TGTGCCAGCAGCCCCCTCAGGAACTATGGCTACACCTTC. Translation gives CASSPLRNYGYTF.

V is TRBV12-5 and J is TRBJ2-2; D is unresolved. The CDR3 covers 12 residues. Trimming removed 5 bases from V and 3 bases from J, with 4 bases in between. CDR1 is LGHNT and CDR2 is FRNRAP in the germline V gene. CDR3 nucleotide sequence: TGTGCTAGTGGTCTCGACACCGGGGAGCTGTTTTTT. The encoded protein is CASGLDTGELFF.

V gene TRBV27 combines with J gene TRBJ2-7; D perhaps matches TRBD1 (6 bases). CDR3 size: 14 residues. V lost 3 bases to trimming and J lost 3 bases, with 12 bases between them. Germline loops: CDR1 MNHEY, CDR2 SMNVEV (reference sequence). CDR3 nucleotides: TGTGCCAGCAGTTTTAAGGGGGTACTCTACGAGCAGTACTTC. This gives the protein CASSFKGVLYEQYF.

V and J are TRBV28 and TRBJ2-1, with D uncertain. CDR1 is MDHEN and CDR2 is SYDVKM in the germline V gene. This CDR3 comprises 10 residues. Trimming took 10 bases from V and 10 from J, leaving 11 bases between them. This CDR3 reads CATSIGEQFF. In DNA form, the CDR3 reads TGTGCCACCTCGATTGGGGAGCAGTTCTTC.

The V gene is TRBV7-3, the J gene TRBJ2-3, with 8 nucleotides matching TRBD2. The ends lost 5 bases at V and 6 bases at J; junction bases unmatched: 7. This CDR3 is built from 14 residues. The germline CDR1 and CDR2 sequences are SGHTA and FQGTGA. As DNA, the CDR3 is TGTGCCAGCAGCCTGAGCGGGGGCAGGGATACGCAGTATTTT. This codes for CASSLSGGRDTQYF.

The chain recombines TRBV11-2 with TRBJ2-5, with a weak D call TRBD2 (6 bases). CDR1 is SGHAT, CDR2 FQNNGV, per germline. V was shortened by 5 bases and J by 4 bases, with 20 bases between the two germline ends. This CDR3 comprises 16 residues. CDR3 protein: CASSLGGLLARETQYF. CDR3 nucleotide sequence: TGTGCCAGCAGCCTCGGCGGATTACTAGCAAGAGAGACCCAGTACTTC.

This chain uses TRBV4-1 with TRBJ1-2; D is undetermined. The germline gives CDR1 MGHRA, CDR2 YSYEKL. V was shortened by 1 base and J by 3 bases, with 15 bases between the two germline ends. CDR3 size: 16 residues. The CDR3 sequence is CASSQALSLSYYGYTF. In DNA form, the CDR3 reads TGCGCCAGCAGCCAAGCCCTCAGCTTGTCCTACTATGGCTACACCTTC.

The gene calls are TRBV5-4 and TRBJ1-1; tentatively, D is TRBD1 (5 bases). The CDR3 sequence is 15 residues long. Germline V gives CDR1 SGHNT, CDR2 YYREEE (reference sequence). The germline V and J ends were trimmed by 0 bases and 0 bases, with 9 bases remaining between them. The CDR3 DNA sequence: TGTGCCAGCAGCTTGGACGACAGAATGAACACTGAAGCTTTCTTT. Protein: CASSLDDRMNTEAFF.

The chain uses TRBV6-1 and TRBJ2-1, with D possibly TRBD1 on 6 matching bases. V shed 10 bases and J shed 4 bases, with 14 bases lying between them. CDR1 MNHNS and CDR2 SASEGT come from the germline V gene. There are 13 residues in the CDR3. Written as DNA, the CDR3 is TGTGCCATCCACAGGGAATCGTACAATGAGCAGTTCTTC. As protein: CAIHRESYNEQFF.

The chain carries TRBV5-4 and TRBJ2-6; D tentatively fits TRBD1 or TRBD2 (5 bases each). Trimming took 2 bases from V and 4 from J, leaving 10 bases between them. This CDR3 has 15 amino acids. The germline V gene encodes CDR1 SGHNT and CDR2 YYREEE (reference sequence). CDR3 region: CASSLVGAGANVLTF. The DNA of the CDR3 is TGTGCCAGCAGCTTAGTCGGGGCCGGGGCCAACGTCCTGACTTTC.

V gene TRBV10-3 combines with J gene TRBJ2-7, with TRBD2 matching 12 bases. Looked up from germline, CDR1 is ENHRY and CDR2 is SYGVKD. The CDR3 consists of 17 residues. With V trimmed by 2 bases and J by 1 base, 6 bases remained unmatched. Here the CDR3 reads CAISEVGLAGYSYEQYF. The DNA for the CDR3 is TGTGCCATCAGTGAGGTCGGACTAGCGGGATATTCCTACGAGCAGTACTTC.

As DNA, the CDR3 is TGTGCCAGCAGCGGGGGGACAGGGAATGTCAATGAGCAGTTCTTC. It yields the protein CASSGGTGNVNEQFF. The chain employs TRBV5-5 and TRBJ2-1; 9 bases match TRBD1. From germline, CDR1 is SGHKS and CDR2 YYEKEE (reference sequence). The CDR3 contains 15 residues. V shed 4 bases and J 6 bases; nucleotides not matched to a gene: 8.

The chain joins TRBV27 to TRBJ1-5, with no clear D. The CDR3 consists of 14 residues. V lost 3 bases to trimming and J lost 4 bases, with 10 bases between them. Per the germline V gene, CDR1 is MNHEY and CDR2 is SMNVEV (reference sequence). The CDR3 DNA is TGTGCCAGCAGTTTTGGCGGGGAGAATCAGCCCCAGCATTTT. This encodes CASSFGGENQPQHF.

This clone was detected only once. V is TRBV19 and J is TRBJ1-5; D call uncertain. CDR3 size: 17 residues. Germline CDR1 is LNHDA and CDR2 is SQIVND (reference sequence). Trimming stripped 1 base from V and 3 bases from J, with 16 bases between. The DNA of the CDR3 is TGTGCCAGTAGTATAGGGACGGATTGGCCGGTCAATCAGCCCCAGCATTTT. Translation: CASSIGTDWPVNQPQHF.